The 18 T cell receptor beta chains in this list originate from one sample, sequenced in a study of OX40 agonist ivuxolimab in advanced cancers. Assay used: immunoSEQ multiplex PCR; TCRdb lists only in-frame clones, some missing. The sample lists 40,000 to 50,000 clones, 85% to 90% occurring once. The sample here was CD4+ or CD8+ T cells sorted from blood, taken in a trial of the OX40 agonist ivuxolimab. These receptors originate from an adult with an advanced solid tumor such as melanoma, head and neck, liver or kidney cancer.

This clone was seen once. The chain joins TRBV30 to TRBJ2-7, with 7 bases lining up with TRBD1. The germline CDR1 and CDR2 sequences are GTSNPN and SVGIG (reference sequence). This CDR3 is built from 11 residues. The junction had 7 bases not matched to a gene; V was cut back by 3 bases and J by 11 bases. As DNA, the CDR3 is TGTGCCTGGAGGCAGGGACAGTCTAAGTACTTC. This sequence encodes CAWRQGQSKYF.

The gene calls are TRBV4-1 and TRBJ2-1; 10 positions agree with TRBD2. Per germline, CDR1 MGHRA and CDR2 YSYEKL. V was pared by 3 bases and J by 0 bases, with 11 bases of the junction left unmatched. The CDR3 has 19 residues. In DNA form, the CDR3 reads TGCGCCAGCAGCCATCGGTACAGGACTAGCGGCAGCTCCTACAATGAGCAGTTCTTC. This translates into CASSHRYRTSGSSYNEQFF.

This rearrangement joins TRBV19 to TRBJ1-2; D is possibly TRBD1 (5 bases). CDR3 length: 13 amino acids. Trimming shortened V by 0 bases and J by 4 bases, and 6 bases separated the two germline ends. Germline loops: CDR1 LNHDA, CDR2 SQIVND (reference sequence). The CDR3, as DNA: TGTGCCAGTAGTATAGACAGGGCCTATGGCTACACCTTC. This translates into CASSIDRAYGYTF. The variable domain in full, completed from reference TRBV19 and TRBJ1-2, reads DGGITQSPKYLFRKEGQNVTLSCEQNLNHDAMYWYRQDPGQGLRLIYYSQIVNDFQKGDIAEGYSVSREKKESFPLTVTSAQKNPTAFYLCASSIDRAYGYTFGSGTRLTVV.

V and J are TRBV28 and TRBJ2-3; no definite D call. Trimming left V 8 bases short and J 5 bases short, with 8 bases between. This CDR3 has 11 amino acids. Germline V gene sequence: CDR1 MDHEN, CDR2 SYDVKM. CDR3 protein: CASRMQDTQYF. CDR3 in DNA: TGTGCCAGCCGGATGCAAGATACGCAGTATTTT.

The V and J genes are TRBV18 and TRBJ1-3; tentative D call: TRBD1 (6 bases). Germline V gene sequence: CDR1 KGHSH, CDR2 LQKENI. This CDR3 contains 16 residues. V lost 3 bases, J lost 2 bases, and 14 bases lay in between. In nucleotides, the CDR3 is TGTGCCAGCTCACCCGCCCAGGGGATCGCTGGAAACACCATATATTTT. This gives the protein CASSPAQGIAGNTIYF. The complete variable domain, with remaining parts taken from reference TRBV18 and TRBJ1-3, reads NAGVMQNPRHLVRRRGQEARLRCSPMKGHSHVYWYRQLPEEGLKFMVYLQKENIIDESGMPKERFSAEFPKEGPSILRIQQVVRGDSAAYFCASSPAQGIAGNTIYFGEGSWLTVV.

This chain joins TRBV5-1 and TRBJ2-6; TRBD1 matches at 8 bases. J lost 0 bases, V lost 5 bases, and 7 bases had no gene match. This CDR3 is built from 17 residues. Germline values: CDR1 SGHRS, CDR2 YFSETQ. The CDR3 protein is CASSSQGAYSGANVLTF. CDR3 DNA: TGCGCCAGCAGTTCGCAGGGGGCGTACTCTGGGGCCAACGTCCTGACTTTC.

This chain connects TRBV5-6 to TRBJ2-3; TRBD2 agrees at 8 bases. The germline V gene has CDR1 SGHDT and CDR2 YYEEEE. CDR3 length equals 17 residues. Losses at the gene ends were 4 bases for V and 2 bases for J; bases not matched to a gene: 12. The CDR3 here is CASSALTGGFYTDTQYF. CDR3 coding DNA: TGTGCCAGCAGCGCCTTAACGGGAGGGTTCTACACAGATACGCAGTATTTT.

The V call is TRBV18, the J call TRBJ1-5; D call uncertain. V was pared by 2 bases and J by 2 bases, with 7 bases between. The CDR3 is made up of 14 amino acids. CDR1 is KGHSH and CDR2 is LQKENI in the germline V gene. In DNA form, the CDR3 reads TGTGCCAGCTCACCAGGCAACCGCAATCAGCCCCAGCATTTT. Protein sequence: CASSPGNRNQPQHF.

The gene calls are TRBV14 and TRBJ2-2, with D perhaps TRBD2 (6 bases). Looked up from germline, CDR1 is SGHDN and CDR2 is FVKESK. With 5 bases removed from V and 2 bases from J, the gap between germline ends came to 15 bases. The CDR3 runs to 16 residues. The CDR3 nucleotides are TGTGCCAGCAGCAAGGTGCGGGGCTCCAACACCGGGGAGCTGTTTTTT. Translated, it gives CASSKVRGSNTGELFF.

The chain couples TRBV7-9 to TRBJ2-1, with 12 bases identical to TRBD2. The germline CDR1 and CDR2 sequences are SEHNR and FQNEAQ (reference sequence). The CDR3 loop spans 15 amino acids. Losses at the gene ends were 2 bases for V and 7 bases for J; bases not matched to a gene: 3. The CDR3 DNA sequence: TGTGCCAGCAGCTTAAGGCTAGCGGGAGGGAATGAGCAGTTCTTC. It yields the protein CASSLRLAGGNEQFF.

The V gene is TRBV30, the J gene TRBJ2-4, with D tentatively TRBD1 or TRBD2 (5 bases each). Trimming pared 5 bases from V and 8 bases from J, leaving 10 bases between. The CDR3 length is 11 residues. CDR1 and CDR2 (germline): GTSNPN, SVGIG (reference sequence). The DNA of the CDR3 is TGTGCCTGGGTGGGGCGGGACATTCAGTACTTC. Amino acid sequence: CAWVGRDIQYF.

This clone turned up a few times. The CDR3: CATSREGGMLDEQFF. In DNA form, the CDR3 reads TGTGCCACCAGCAGAGAGGGCGGGATGTTAGATGAGCAGTTCTTC. The genes are TRBV15 and TRBJ2-1; tentative D call: TRBD2 (6 bases). Germline assignment: CDR1 LNHNV and CDR2 YYDKDF (reference sequence). Trimming cost V 0 bases and J 8 bases, with 14 bases left between them. CDR3 length: 15 amino acids.

This chain connects TRBV10-3 to TRBJ1-1, with D hard to call. The V end lost 11 bases, the J end lost 1 base, and 14 bases lay between the germline ends. The V gene's germline CDR1 is ENHRY and CDR2 SYGVKD. This CDR3 is 13 amino acids long. Here the CDR3 DNA reads TGTGCCTCGCTGGGGAGACCGAACACTGAAGCTTTCTTT. It specifies CASLGRPNTEAFF.

This chain links TRBV5-4 with TRBJ2-1; D perhaps matches TRBD2 (8 bases). Trimming stripped 4 bases from V and 4 bases from J, with 18 bases between. The CDR3 length is 16 residues. Germline V gene lookup returns CDR1 SGHNT and CDR2 YYREEE (reference sequence). The CDR3 reads CASSAGGAGGYNEQFF. The CDR3 nucleotides read TGTGCCAGCAGCGCCGGGGGGGCAGGGGGATACAATGAGCAGTTCTTC. Variable domain in full (rest from reference TRBV5-4 and TRBJ2-1): ETGVTQSPTHLIKTRGQQVTLRCSSQSGHNTVSWYQQALGQGPQFIFQYYREEENGRGNFPPRFSGLQFPNYSSELNVNALELDDSALYLCASSAGGAGGYNEQFFGPGTRLTVL.

This clone was seen once. V gene TRBV18 combines with J gene TRBJ2-2; D not resolved. The ends were cut back, 0 bases at V and 6 bases at J, with 5 bases in the middle. CDR1 and CDR2 (germline): KGHSH, LQKENI. This CDR3 is 13 amino acids long. Here the CDR3 DNA reads TGTGCCAGCTCACCACCTGGGTCCGGGGAGCTGTTTTTT. Encoded protein: CASSPPGSGELFF.

The gene calls are TRBV11-1 and TRBJ2-7; 11 bases fit TRBD2. J gave up 1 base and V 4 bases, and 3 bases lay outside the gene matches. This CDR3 has 15 amino acids. Per the germline V gene, CDR1 is SGHAT and CDR2 is FQDESV (reference sequence). This CDR3 is CASSSLAGGSYEQYF. The CDR3 coding sequence is TGTGCCAGCAGCTCCCTAGCGGGAGGTTCCTACGAGCAGTACTTC. Full variable domain (missing parts from reference TRBV11-1 and TRBJ2-7): EAEVAQSPRYKITEKSQAVAFWCDPISGHATLYWYRQILGQGPELLVQFQDESVVDDSQLPKDRFSAERLKGVDSTLKIQPAELGDSAMYLCASSSLAGGSYEQYFGPGTRLTVT.

The V and J genes are TRBV28 and TRBJ2-7; the D is unclear. Germline V gene sequence: CDR1 MDHEN, CDR2 SYDVKM. The CDR3 runs to 13 residues. V was pared by 4 bases and J by 3 bases, with 10 bases between. The chain's CDR3 is CASSSAKDYEQYF. The CDR3 nucleotides are TGTGCCAGCAGTTCCGCCAAAGACTACGAGCAGTACTTC.

The gene calls are TRBV28 and TRBJ2-7; 7 nucleotides line up with TRBD2. V was pared by 3 bases and J by 7 bases, with 12 bases of the junction left unmatched. CDR1 and CDR2 from the germline V gene are MDHEN and SYDVKM. CDR3 size: 15 residues. This CDR3 reads CASSFGGRGSSEQYF. The CDR3 DNA sequence: TGTGCCAGCAGTTTTGGAGGGAGGGGTTCTTCGGAGCAGTACTTC.